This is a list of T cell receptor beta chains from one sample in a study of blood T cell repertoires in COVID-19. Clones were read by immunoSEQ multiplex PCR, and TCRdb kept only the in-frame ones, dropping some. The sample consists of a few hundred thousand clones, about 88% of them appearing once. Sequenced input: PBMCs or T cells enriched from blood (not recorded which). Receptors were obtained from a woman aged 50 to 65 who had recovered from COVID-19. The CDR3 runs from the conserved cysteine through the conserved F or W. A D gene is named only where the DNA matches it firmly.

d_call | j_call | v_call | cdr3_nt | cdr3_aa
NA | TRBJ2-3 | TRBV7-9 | TGTGCCAGCAGCCCAAGGGAGGCAGACCTTACGCAGTATTTT | CASSPREADLTQYF
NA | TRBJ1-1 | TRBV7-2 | TGTGCCAGCAGCCAACGGGGGGGGATCACTGAAGCTTTCTTT | CASSQRGGITEAFF
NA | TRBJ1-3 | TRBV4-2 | TGTGCCAGCAGCCAAGATGGGACAACTGGAAACACCATATATTTT | CASSQDGTTGNTIYF
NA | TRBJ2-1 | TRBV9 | TGTGCCAGCAGCGTAGGGGGCAGGGTGTCCTACAATGAGCAGTTCTTC | CASSVGGRVSYNEQFF
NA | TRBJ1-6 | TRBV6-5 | TGTGCCAGCAGTTACCGTCGACAGGCGGCGTCACCCCTCCACTTT | CASSYRRQAASPLHF
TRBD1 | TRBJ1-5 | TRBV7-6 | TGTGCCAGCAGCTTAGGGACAGGGGGTATTCAGCCCCAGCATTTT | CASSLGTGGIQPQHF
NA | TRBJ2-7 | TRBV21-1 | TGTGCCAGCAGCACCAACAGGTTCTCCTACGAGCAGTACTTC | CASSTNRFSYEQYF
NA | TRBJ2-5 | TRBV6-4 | TGTGCCAGCAGTGACTTCCAGGGCGGGACCCAGTACTTC | CASSDFQGGTQYF
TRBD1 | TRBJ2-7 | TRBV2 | TGTGCCAGCAGTGGGGACAGCTACGAGCAGTACTTC | CASSGDSYEQYF
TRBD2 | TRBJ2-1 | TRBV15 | TGTGCCACCAGCACCGGATCAGCGGGAGGGATGAATGAGCAGTTCTTC | CATSTGSAGGMNEQFF
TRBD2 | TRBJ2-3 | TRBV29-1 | TGCAGCGCCGCTAGCGGGAGCACAGATACGCAGTATTTT | CSAASGSTDTQYF